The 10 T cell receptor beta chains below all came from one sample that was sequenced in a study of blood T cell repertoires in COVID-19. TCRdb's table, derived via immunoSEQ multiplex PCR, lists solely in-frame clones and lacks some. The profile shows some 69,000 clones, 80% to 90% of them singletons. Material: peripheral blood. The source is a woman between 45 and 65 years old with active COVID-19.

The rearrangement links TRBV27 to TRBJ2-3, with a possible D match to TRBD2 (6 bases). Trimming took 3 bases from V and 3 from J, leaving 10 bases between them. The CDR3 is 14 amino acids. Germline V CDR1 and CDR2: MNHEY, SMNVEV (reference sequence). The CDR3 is CASSFTGETDTQYF. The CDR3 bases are TGTGCCAGCAGTTTCACGGGAGAGACAGATACGCAGTATTTT.

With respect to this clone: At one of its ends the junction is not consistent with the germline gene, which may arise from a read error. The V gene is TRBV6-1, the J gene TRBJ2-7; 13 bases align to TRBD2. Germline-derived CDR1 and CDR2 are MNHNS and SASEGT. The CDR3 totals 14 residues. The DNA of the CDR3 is TGTGCCAGCAGTGAAGCGGGACTAGCGGGGCCGGGTCGCTTC. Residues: CASSEAGLAGPGRF.

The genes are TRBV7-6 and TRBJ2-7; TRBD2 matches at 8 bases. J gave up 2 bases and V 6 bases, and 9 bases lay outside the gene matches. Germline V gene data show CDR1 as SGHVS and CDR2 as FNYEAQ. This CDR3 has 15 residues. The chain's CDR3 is CASRREAAGAYEQYF. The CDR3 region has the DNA TGTGCCAGCAGACGTGAGGCAGCGGGGGCCTACGAGCAGTACTTC. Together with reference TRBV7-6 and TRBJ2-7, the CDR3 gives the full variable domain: GAGVSQSPRYKVTKRGQDVALRCDPISGHVSLYWYRQALGQGPEFLTYFNYEAQQDKSGLPNDRFSAERPEGSISTLTIQRTEQRDSAMYRCASRREAAGAYEQYFGPGTRLTVT.

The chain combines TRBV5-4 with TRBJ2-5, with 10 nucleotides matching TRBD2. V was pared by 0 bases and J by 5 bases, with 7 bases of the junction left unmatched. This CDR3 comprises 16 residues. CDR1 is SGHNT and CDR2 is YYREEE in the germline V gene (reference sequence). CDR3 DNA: TGTGCCAGCAGCTTGGTAGCTAGCGGGAGAGGCGAGACCCAGTACTTC. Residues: CASSLVASGRGETQYF. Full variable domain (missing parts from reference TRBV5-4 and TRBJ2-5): ETGVTQSPTHLIKTRGQQVTLRCSSQSGHNTVSWYQQALGQGPQFIFQYYREEENGRGNFPPRFSGLQFPNYSSELNVNALELDDSALYLCASSLVASGRGETQYFGPGTRLLVL.

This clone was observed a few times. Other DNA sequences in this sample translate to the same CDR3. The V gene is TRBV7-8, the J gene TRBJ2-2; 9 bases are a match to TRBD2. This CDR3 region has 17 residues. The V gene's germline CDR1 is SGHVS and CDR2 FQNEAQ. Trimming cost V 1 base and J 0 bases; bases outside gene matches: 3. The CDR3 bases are TGTGCCAGCAGCTTAGTGACTAGCGGTGCGAACACCGGGGAGCTGTTTTTT. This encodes CASSLVTSGANTGELFF.

CDR3 loop: CASSLVEGSRAGPQHF. The CDR3 DNA reads as TGTGCCAGCAGCTTGGTCGAGGGCAGCCGTGCGGGGCCCCAGCATTTT. This sequence joins TRBV5-4 and TRBJ1-5; D not resolved. Germline CDR1 and CDR2: SGHNT and YYREEE (reference sequence). This CDR3 has 16 residues. Trimming removed 0 bases from V and 9 bases from J, with 19 bases in between. Filled out from reference TRBV5-4 and TRBJ1-5, the complete variable domain reads ETGVTQSPTHLIKTRGQQVTLRCSSQSGHNTVSWYQQALGQGPQFIFQYYREEENGRGNFPPRFSGLQFPNYSSELNVNALELDDSALYLCASSLVEGSRAGPQHFGDGTRLSIL.

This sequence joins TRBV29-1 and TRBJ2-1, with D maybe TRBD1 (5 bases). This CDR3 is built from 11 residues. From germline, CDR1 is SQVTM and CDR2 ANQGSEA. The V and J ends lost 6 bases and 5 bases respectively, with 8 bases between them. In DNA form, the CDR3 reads TGCAGCGTCCAAGGGGACAATGAGCAGTTCTTC. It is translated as CSVQGDNEQFF.

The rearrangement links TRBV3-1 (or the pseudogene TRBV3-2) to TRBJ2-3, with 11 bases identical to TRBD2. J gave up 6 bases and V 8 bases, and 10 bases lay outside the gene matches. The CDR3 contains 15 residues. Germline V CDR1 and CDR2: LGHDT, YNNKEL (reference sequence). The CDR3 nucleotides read TGTGCCAGCTCCCGACTAGCGGGAACCCCGGATACGCAGTATTTT. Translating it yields CASSRLAGTPDTQYF.

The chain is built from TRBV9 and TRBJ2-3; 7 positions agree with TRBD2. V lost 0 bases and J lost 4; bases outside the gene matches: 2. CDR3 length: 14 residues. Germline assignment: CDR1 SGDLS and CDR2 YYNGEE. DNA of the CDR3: TGTGCCAGCAGCGTAGGGGCGGGAGCAGATACGCAGTATTTT. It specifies CASSVGAGADTQYF.

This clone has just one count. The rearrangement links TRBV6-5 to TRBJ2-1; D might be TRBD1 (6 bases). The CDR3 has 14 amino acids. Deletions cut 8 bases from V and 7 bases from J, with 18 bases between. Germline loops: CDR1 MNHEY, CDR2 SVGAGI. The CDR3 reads CASGYTGFVNEQFF. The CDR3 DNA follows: TGTGCCAGCGGATATACAGGGTTTGTGAATGAGCAGTTCTTC.